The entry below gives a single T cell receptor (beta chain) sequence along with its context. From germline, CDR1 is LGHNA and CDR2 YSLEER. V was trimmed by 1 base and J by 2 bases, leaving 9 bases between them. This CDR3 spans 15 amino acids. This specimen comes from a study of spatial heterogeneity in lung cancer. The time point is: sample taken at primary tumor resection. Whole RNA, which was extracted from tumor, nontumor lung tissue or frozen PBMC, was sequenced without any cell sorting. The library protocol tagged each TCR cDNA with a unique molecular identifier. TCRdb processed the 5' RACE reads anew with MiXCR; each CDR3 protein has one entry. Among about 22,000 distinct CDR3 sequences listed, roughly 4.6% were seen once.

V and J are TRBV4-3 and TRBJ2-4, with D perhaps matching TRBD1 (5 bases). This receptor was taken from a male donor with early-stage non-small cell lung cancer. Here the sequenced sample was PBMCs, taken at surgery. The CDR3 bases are TGCGCCAGCAGCCAAGTAGGGGTCACCAAAAACATTCAGTACTTC. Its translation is CASSQVGVTKNIQYF.